The clone carrying this T cell receptor beta chain was detected many times. The data are from a study of prognosis after radiotherapy for stage I lung cancer. Germline V gene sequence: CDR1 MNHGY, CDR2 SAAAGT. The CDR3 has 15 residues. With V trimmed by 5 bases and J by 3 bases, 8 bases remained unmatched. From genomic DNA, two-round multiplex PCR was used to amplify TCR beta CDR3. Specific primers for each TRBV and TRBJ gene were what first-round PCR used. In TCRdb, the multiplex PCR reads were re-called with MiXCR into one record per CDR3 protein. Counted here are about 15,000 distinct CDR3 sequences, roughly a third occurring once; the ten biggest clones make up around two fifths.

The sequences come from PBMCs, collected before or after stereotactic body radiation therapy (not recorded which). The TCR originated in a donor aged 50 or older with non-small cell lung cancer. V is TRBV6-8 and J is TRBJ1-1; 8 nucleotides match TRBD1. The CDR3 DNA is TGTGCCAGCAGTCCCGACAGGGGTGGGGACACTGAAGCTTTCTTT. This sequence encodes CASSPDRGGDTEAFF.